The rows below give T cell receptor beta chains drawn from one sample of a study of blood T cells in healthy people across ages. Via MiXCR, TCRdb re-called the 5' RACE reads, giving one row per CDR3 protein. The table records about 1.4 million distinct CDR3 sequences, approximately 60% of them present only once. The sample taken for sequencing was blood. These receptors were collected from a young man in good health. CDR3s include the opening cysteine and the closing phenylalanine or tryptophan. Only part of the rows carry a size: once, few, many, or a class if the clone is expanded.

size: -
V: TRBV9
J: TRBJ1-1
CDR3: CASSVAPEAFF

size: -
V: TRBV7-9
J: TRBJ2-7
CDR3: CASFKDGTYEQYF

size: -
V: TRBV4-2
J: TRBJ2-7
CDR3: CASSDRLAGNTYEQYF

size: -
V: TRBV11-3
J: TRBJ2-6
CDR3: CASSSTLGLPISGANVLTF

size: -
V: TRBV29-1
J: TRBJ2-1
CDR3: CSVNMGNYNEQFF

size: -
V: TRBV3-1
J: TRBJ2-3
CDR3: CASSRPGLGTDTQYF

size: -
V: TRBV7-2
J: TRBJ1-6
CDR3: CASSFMADRGDSPLHF

size: -
V: TRBV11-3
J: TRBJ2-3
CDR3: CASAQGASTDTQYF

size: once
V: TRBV7-9
J: TRBJ1-1
CDR3: CALQGGTEAFF

size: -
V: TRBV9
J: TRBJ2-3
CDR3: CASRTGRTDTQYF

size: -
V: TRBV5-6
J: TRBJ2-5
CDR3: CASDGSGDQETQYF

size: -
V: TRBV2
J: TRBJ2-5
CDR3: CASCGTGTAPWGYF

size: -
V: TRBV5-1
J: TRBJ2-7
CDR3: CASSLNREYNEQYF

size: -
V: TRBV20-1
J: TRBJ2-2
CDR3: CSATAKSTNTGELFF

size: few
V: TRBV6-2/TRBV6-3
J: TRBJ2-3
CDR3: CASSYRGTGVIGDTQYF

size: -
V: TRBV4-1
J: TRBJ1-1
CDR3: CASSQEARYTEAFF

size: few
V: TRBV21-1
J: TRBJ2-3
CDR3: CAISCTDTQYF

size: -
V: TRBV5-1
J: TRBJ2-5
CDR3: CASSLQGARDEQYF

size: few
V: TRBV5-5
J: TRBJ1-6
CDR3: CASSLEPGLNSPLHF

size: few
V: TRBV27
J: TRBJ2-7
CDR3: CASSPLGGTSYEQYF

size: -
V: TRBV7-2
J: TRBJ2-5
CDR3: CASEEREQETQYF

size: -
V: TRBV29-1
J: TRBJ2-5
CDR3: CSVDTHRQGGKDETQYF

size: -
V: TRBV6-2/TRBV6-3
J: TRBJ2-7
CDR3: CASSYPKTSGGYEQHF